This entry describes one T cell receptor beta chain. What it binds is not known. These data originate in a study of T cell clusters in autoimmune cytopenias. Study-wide findings and caveats: Primary autoimmune cytopenia patients seemingly lacked the physiological T cell clusters found in healthy donors. Exclusive TRB clusters were approximately 3.2-fold more numerous in healthy donors than in active autoimmune hepatitis.

Some 38,000 genome equivalents of blood DNA were amplified for TRB. The CDR3 has 17 residues. Germline CDR1 and CDR2: LGHNA and YNFKEQ. Multiplex touch-down PCR amplified TRB using TRB-A and TRB-B pools in one tube. TCRdb reprocessed the multiplex PCR reads, with one entry per CDR3 protein and no DNA. This sample contains under 650 distinct CDR3 sequences. These data were also filed under a second study, of T cell repertoires in aging, cancer and after chemotherapy.

Sequencing was carried out using peripheral blood. This clonotype originated in a human donor with chronic lymphocytic leukemia. V gene TRBV4-2 combines with J gene TRBJ2-1; TCRdb lists TRBD1, though no DNA is available to test this call. The CDR3 is CASSQDRHRGLYNEQFF.